Below, 28 T cell receptor beta chains from the same sample are listed, as sequenced in a study of blood T cell repertoires in COVID-19. Only in-frame clones appear in the TCRdb table, and some are missing; sequencing was by immunoSEQ multiplex PCR. The sample includes about 55,000 clones, around 90% of them seen just once. The sequenced sample was peripheral blood. The receptors derive from a human donor with active COVID-19. The donor label of this sample is uncertain.

V gene TRBV9 combines with J gene TRBJ2-3; 8 positions match TRBD2. The J segment lost 0 bases and the V segment lost 4 bases, leaving 4 bases of the junction unmatched. The CDR3 is made up of 15 amino acids. Germline V CDR1 and CDR2: SGDLS, YYNGEE. In DNA, the CDR3 is TGTGCCAGCAGCCCCTTAGCGGGGAGCACAGATACGCAGTATTTT. The encoded protein is CASSPLAGSTDTQYF.

The V gene is TRBV27, the J gene TRBJ2-7; maybe TRBD1 (5 bases). CDR1 is MNHEY, CDR2 SMNVEV, per germline (reference sequence). V was clipped by 4 bases and J by 3 bases, with 10 bases between them. The CDR3 runs to 13 residues. The CDR3 region has the DNA TGTGCCAGCAGTTCCAGGGAAGGCTACGAGCAGTACTTC. Translation: CASSSREGYEQYF.

The chain employs TRBV9 and TRBJ2-1; TRBD2 is a possible D gene (5 bases). V was pared by 3 bases and J by 1 base, with 11 bases between. Germline V gene lookup returns CDR1 SGDLS and CDR2 YYNGEE. The CDR3 is 15 amino acids. CDR3 DNA sequence: TGTGCCAGCAGCGGAGCGGTCTTTTCCTACAATGAGCAGTTCTTC. Its protein is CASSGAVFSYNEQFF.

The genes are TRBV2 and TRBJ1-1; D call uncertain. There are 12 residues in the CDR3. CDR1 and CDR2 (germline): SNHLY, FYNNEI. V lost 6 bases and J 8 bases, leaving 13 bases between the germline ends. The DNA for the CDR3 is TGTGCCAGCAGGGGTAGGTGGGCCGAAGCTTTCTTT. Amino acid sequence: CASRGRWAEAFF. The variable domain in full, with the rest retrieved from reference TRBV2 and TRBJ1-1, is EPEVTQTPSHQVTQMGQEVILRCVPISNHLYFYWYRQILGQKVEFLVSFYNNEISEKSEIFDDQFSVERPDGSNFTLKIRSTKLEDSAMYFCASRGRWAEAFFGQGTRLTVV.

The chain carries TRBV18 and TRBJ2-1; no definite D call. The germline V and J ends were trimmed by 3 bases and 5 bases, with 11 bases remaining between them. This CDR3 comprises 14 residues. CDR1 and CDR2 (germline): KGHSH, LQKENI. CDR3 residues: CASSPAKSHNEQFF. For the CDR3, the DNA is TGTGCCAGCTCACCCGCCAAGAGTCACAATGAGCAGTTCTTC.

Only a few counts were recorded for this clone. The chain uses TRBV11-1 and TRBJ2-7, with 8 bases that match TRBD1. V dropped 5 bases and J dropped 2; count of bases not matched to a gene: 5. This CDR3 is 14 amino acids long. Germline V lookup: CDR1 SGHAT, CDR2 FQDESV (reference sequence). The CDR3 bases are TGTGCCAGCAGCCCCGGGACAGGCACCTACGAGCAGTACTTC. Encoded protein: CASSPGTGTYEQYF. Using reference TRBV11-1 and TRBJ2-7 for the parts outside the CDR3, the full variable domain is EAEVAQSPRYKITEKSQAVAFWCDPISGHATLYWYRQILGQGPELLVQFQDESVVDDSQLPKDRFSAERLKGVDSTLKIQPAELGDSAMYLCASSPGTGTYEQYFGPGTRLTVT.

The V and J genes are TRBV18 and TRBJ2-3, with no clear D. This CDR3 is built from 14 residues. V dropped 8 bases and J dropped 10 bases, with 22 bases sitting between them. In germline, CDR1 is KGHSH, CDR2 LQKENI. Written as DNA, the CDR3 is TGTGCCAGCACAGACCAAACCCAGACCGGTGCGCAGTATTTT. It specifies CASTDQTQTGAQYF.

The J gene is TRBJ1-1, the V gene TRBV9; no firm D call. The CDR3 covers 13 residues. Germline V lookup: CDR1 SGDLS, CDR2 YYNGEE. Trimming took 2 bases from V and 3 from J, leaving 8 bases between them. Written as DNA, the CDR3 is TGTGCCAGCAGCGTCGGGGAGCACACTGAAGCTTTCTTT. Protein sequence: CASSVGEHTEAFF.

The CDR3 spells CASSQGTGTLAKNIQYF. The CDR3, as DNA: TGCGCCAGCAGCCAAGGGACAGGGACCTTAGCCAAAAACATTCAGTACTTC. V and J are TRBV4-1 and TRBJ2-4, with TRBD1 matching 8 bases. Germline-derived CDR1 and CDR2 are MGHRA and YSYEKL. The CDR3 has 17 amino acids. After removal of 1 base from V and 0 bases from J, the junction contained 5 bases not matched to a gene.

This chain uses TRBV18 with TRBJ2-1; 8 bases align to TRBD2. CDR1 KGHSH and CDR2 LQKENI come from the germline V gene. V gave up 2 bases and J gave up 1 base; unmatched junction bases: 7. The CDR3 loop spans 17 amino acids. CDR3 residues: CASSPAGGRDSYNEQFF. In DNA, the CDR3 is TGTGCCAGCTCACCAGCGGGGGGAAGGGATTCCTACAATGAGCAGTTCTTC.

The chain couples TRBV6-2 or TRBV6-3 to TRBJ1-1, with D unresolved. The CDR3 consists of 13 residues. Germline V gene sequence: CDR1 MNHEY, CDR2 SVGEGT. The V end was cut by 7 bases, the J end by 6 bases, with 15 bases between. The chain's CDR3 is CASTPSANSEAFF. Written as DNA, the CDR3 is TGTGCCAGCACCCCCTCCGCCAACTCTGAAGCTTTCTTT.

The chain combines TRBV10-3 with TRBJ2-2; TRBD2 aligns across 7 bases. Germline V CDR1 and CDR2: ENHRY, SYGVKD. V shed 1 base, J shed 9 bases, and the junction held 14 bases outside the gene matches. The CDR3 is made up of 17 amino acids. The CDR3 reads CAISEFDEGSGNRELFF. The DNA for the CDR3 is TGTGCCATCAGTGAGTTCGACGAGGGGAGCGGGAACCGGGAGCTGTTTTTT.

The CDR3 DNA sequence: TGTGCCAGCAGCCCGGGAACTAACTATGGCTACACCTTC. Translated: CASSPGTNYGYTF. The gene calls are TRBV13 and TRBJ1-2; D is unclear. Per germline, CDR1 PRHDT and CDR2 FYEKMQ (reference sequence). The CDR3 is 13 residues long. V was clipped by 5 bases and J by 0 bases, with 7 bases between them.

The chain links TRBV9 to TRBJ2-2, with TRBD1 as a possible D gene (6 bases). The CDR3 is made up of 13 amino acids. Germline V gene lookup returns CDR1 SGDLS and CDR2 YYNGEE. V dropped 2 bases and J dropped 5 bases, with 7 bases sitting between them. Here the CDR3 reads CASSVGTTGELFF. The DNA of the CDR3 is TGTGCCAGCAGCGTTGGGACAACCGGGGAGCTGTTTTTT.

The chain carries TRBV2 and TRBJ1-5; 8 bases line up with TRBD1. This CDR3 comprises 18 residues. The V and J ends lost 2 bases and 1 base, in that order; junction bases with no gene match: 10. Germline values: CDR1 SNHLY, CDR2 FYNNEI. CDR3 protein: CASSETEWTGSSNQPQHF. CDR3 nucleotide sequence: TGTGCCAGCAGTGAAACGGAGTGGACAGGGTCAAGCAATCAGCCCCAGCATTTT.

V is TRBV10-3 and J is TRBJ1-2; the D is unclear. CDR3 length equals 14 residues. Germline V lookup: CDR1 ENHRY, CDR2 SYGVKD. V was pared by 1 base and J by 2 bases, with 8 bases between. The CDR3 loop reads CAISELTGNYGYTF. CDR3 coding DNA: TGTGCCATCAGTGAGTTGACGGGAAACTATGGCTACACCTTC.

V and J are TRBV6-6 and TRBJ2-7, with TRBD2 matching over 10 bases. CDR3 length equals 16 residues. Germline trimming cut 6 bases from V and 4 bases from J; bases unmatched to any gene: 12. The germline V gene encodes CDR1 MNHNY and CDR2 SVGAGI (reference sequence). The CDR3 nucleotides read TGTGCCAGCAGCCTTTTCTCCGGGACTAGCGCTTACGAGCAGTACTTC. Translation gives CASSLFSGTSAYEQYF.

As DNA, the CDR3 is TGCAGCGTTCGGACAGGGGCAGATACGCAGTATTTT. Translation gives CSVRTGADTQYF. This sequence joins TRBV29-1 and TRBJ2-3, with 9 bases aligning to TRBD1. The CDR3 is made up of 12 amino acids. The V segment lost 5 bases and the J segment 4 bases; nucleotides outside the gene matches: 1. Germline V gene lookup returns CDR1 SQVTM and CDR2 ANQGSEA.

This rearrangement joins TRBV2 to TRBJ2-6; the D gene is possibly TRBD2 (6 bases). The length of the CDR3 is 16 residues. In germline, CDR1 is SNHLY, CDR2 FYNNEI. V was trimmed by 0 bases and J by 3 bases, leaving 9 bases between them. The chain's CDR3 is CASSEAEGHGANVLTF. CDR3 DNA sequence: TGTGCCAGCAGTGAAGCGGAGGGGCATGGGGCCAACGTCCTGACTTTC.

The V gene is TRBV7-9, the J gene TRBJ2-1; 8 bases match TRBD2. This CDR3 is built from 17 residues. Germline-derived CDR1 and CDR2 are SEHNR and FQNEAQ (reference sequence). Losses at the gene ends were 5 bases for V and 5 bases for J; bases not matched to a gene: 14. The CDR3 region has the DNA TGTGCCAGCAGCGGAAGGTGGACGGGAGGGCCCCACAATGAGCAGTTCTTC. It yields the protein CASSGRWTGGPHNEQFF. Variable domain in full (rest from reference TRBV7-9 and TRBJ2-1): DTGVSQNPRHKITKRGQNVTFRCDPISEHNRLYWYRQTLGQGPEFLTYFQNEAQLEKSRLLSDRFSAERPKGSFSTLEIQRTEQGDSAMYLCASSGRWTGGPHNEQFFGPGTRLTVL.

This sequence joins TRBV18 and TRBJ2-7; D possibly corresponds to TRBD2 (6 bases). The V gene lost 3 bases and the J gene lost 0 bases, with 12 bases spanning the gap. Germline loops: CDR1 KGHSH, CDR2 LQKENI. There are 15 residues in the CDR3. The CDR3 reads CASSPGRGSSYEQYF. Written as DNA, the CDR3 is TGTGCCAGCTCACCGGGACGGGGGAGCTCCTACGAGCAGTACTTC.

The chain's CDR3 is CASSLPWGLAKNIQYF. The CDR3 nucleotides read TGTGCCAGCAGCCTCCCGTGGGGGCTAGCCAAAAACATTCAGTACTTC. The V gene is TRBV11-2, the J gene TRBJ2-4; possible D gene TRBD1, 6 bases. The CDR3 consists of 16 residues. Germline values: CDR1 SGHAT, CDR2 FQNNGV. V was pared by 5 bases and J by 0 bases, with 14 bases between.

This clone has just a few counts. The J gene is TRBJ2-7, the V gene TRBV6-5; possible D gene TRBD2, 7 bases. This CDR3 region has 15 residues. Germline loops: CDR1 MNHEY, CDR2 SVGAGI. V shed 6 bases and J shed 4 bases, with 19 bases lying between them. CDR3 sequence reads: CASSPYSGGGYEQYF. The DNA of the CDR3 is TGTGCCAGCAGCCCCTATTCGGGGGGCGGGTACGAGCAGTACTTC.

V usage is TRBV9 and J usage is TRBJ2-7; maybe TRBD1 (6 bases). The germline gives CDR1 SGDLS, CDR2 YYNGEE. CDR3 size: 16 residues. V lost 3 bases, J lost 0 bases, and 16 bases lay in between. CDR3 amino acids: CASSGYPDRNSYEQYF. CDR3 nucleotide sequence: TGTGCCAGCAGCGGCTACCCTGACAGGAACTCCTACGAGCAGTACTTC.

The V call is TRBV6-2 or TRBV6-3, the J call TRBJ2-7; D possibly corresponds to TRBD1 (5 bases). Germline loops: CDR1 MNHEY, CDR2 SVGEGT. This CDR3 region has 15 residues. Deletions cut 6 bases from V and 0 bases from J, with 15 bases between. The DNA for the CDR3 is TGTGCCAGCAGCCGACAGTGGCCTAGCTCCTACGAGCAGTACGTC. This sequence encodes CASSRQWPSSYEQYV.

By frequency in the sample, this clone is medium-sized. This chain connects TRBV27 to TRBJ2-1, with TRBD1 identical over 10 bases. The CDR3 extends over 16 amino acids. Trimming took 2 bases from V and 6 from J; bases not matched to a gene: 7. Germline CDR1 and CDR2: MNHEY and SMNVEV (reference sequence). In DNA, the CDR3 is TGTGCCAGCAGTTTAATAGGGACAGGGGTACGCAATGAGCAGTTCTTC. Its protein product is CASSLIGTGVRNEQFF.

In DNA form, the CDR3 reads TGCAGCGTTGAGACCCGGGTGCCTGAAGCTTTCTTT. Translation: CSVETRVPEAFF. The V call is TRBV29-1, the J call TRBJ1-1; no definite D call. Trimming took off 3 bases at V and 6 bases at J, with 11 bases between the two ends. The CDR3 runs to 12 residues. The V gene's germline CDR1 is SQVTM and CDR2 ANQGSEA. Together with reference TRBV29-1 and TRBJ1-1, the CDR3 gives the full variable domain: SAVISQKPSRDICQRGTSLTIQCQVDSQVTMMFWYRQQPGQSLTLIATANQGSEATYESGFVIDKFPISRPNLTFSTLTVSNMSPEDSSIYLCSVETRVPEAFFGQGTRLTVV.

CDR3 residues: CASSLSGGNTGELFF. In DNA form, the CDR3 reads TGTGCCAGCAGCCTCAGCGGGGGGAACACCGGGGAGCTGTTTTTT. The chain recombines TRBV11-2 with TRBJ2-2; the match to TRBD2 covers 8 bases. The CDR3 is 15 amino acids. With V trimmed by 5 bases and J by 1 base, 3 bases remained unmatched. The germline CDR1 and CDR2 sequences are SGHAT and FQNNGV.